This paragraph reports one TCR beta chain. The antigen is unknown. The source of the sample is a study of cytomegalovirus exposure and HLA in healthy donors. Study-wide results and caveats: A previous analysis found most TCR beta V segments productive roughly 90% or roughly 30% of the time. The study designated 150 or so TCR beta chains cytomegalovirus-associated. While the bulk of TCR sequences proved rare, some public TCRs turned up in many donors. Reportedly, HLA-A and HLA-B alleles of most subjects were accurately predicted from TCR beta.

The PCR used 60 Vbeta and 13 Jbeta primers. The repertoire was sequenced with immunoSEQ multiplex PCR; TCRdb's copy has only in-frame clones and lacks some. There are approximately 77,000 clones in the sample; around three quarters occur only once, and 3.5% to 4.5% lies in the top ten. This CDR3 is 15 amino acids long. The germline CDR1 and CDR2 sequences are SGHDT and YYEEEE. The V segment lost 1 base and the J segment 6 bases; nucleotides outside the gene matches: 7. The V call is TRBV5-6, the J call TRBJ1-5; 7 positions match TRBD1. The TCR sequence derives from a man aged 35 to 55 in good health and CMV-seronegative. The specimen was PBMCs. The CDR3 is CASSLYGRTGQPQHF. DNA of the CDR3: TGTGCCAGCAGCTTGTATGGGAGGACAGGTCAGCCCCAGCATTTT. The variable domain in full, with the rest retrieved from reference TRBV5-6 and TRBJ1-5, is DAGVTQSPTHLIKTRGQQVTLRCSPKSGHDTVSWYQQALGQGPQFIFQYYEEEERQRGNFPDRFSGHQFPNYSSELNVNALLLGDSALYLCASSLYGRTGQPQHFGDGTRLSIL.